Listed below are T cell receptor beta chains from one sample, sequenced in a study of ipilimumab plus nivolumab after autologous stem cell transplantation. Libraries were prepared by immunoSEQ multiplex PCR; TCRdb keeps only in-frame clonotypes and omits some of them. The table lists 15,000 to 20,000 clones, around 82% of them singletons, with approximately 7% in the top ten. Sequences were derived from PBMCs, sampled in a trial of ipilimumab plus nivolumab as post-transplant consolidation. Receptors were obtained from a male donor with diffuse large B-cell lymphoma. CDR3s include the opening cysteine and the closing phenylalanine or tryptophan. The order of the fields is clone size, J gene, V gene, D gene, CDR3 protein, CDR3 DNA. The D gene is left open where the match is weak. A clone size is listed for some rows: how often the clone was seen (once, few, many), or a class if it is expanded.

- TRBJ1-5 TRBV19 - CASGFRSSNQPQHF TGTGCCAGTGGTTTCCGGAGTAGCAATCAGCCCCAGCATTTT
- TRBJ2-3 TRBV19 - CASSTTGEGRLAGYTQYF TGTGCCAGTAGTACGACAGGGGAGGGAAGGCTAGCGGGGTATACGCAGTATTTT
- TRBJ1-3 TRBV6-6 - CASAISGNTIYF TGTGCCAGCGCAATCTCTGGAAACACCATATATTTT
once TRBJ2-7 TRBV7-8 TRBD2 CASSLGEGEQYF TGTGCCAGCAGCCTGGGGGAGGGGGAGCAGTACTTC
- TRBJ1-4 TRBV5-4 - CASSLVPGRNEKLFF TGTGCCAGCAGCTTGGTACCGGGACGGAATGAAAAACTGTTTTTT
- TRBJ2-7 TRBV5-3 TRBD1 CARSLRLDHRGNYEQYF TGTGCCAGAAGCTTGCGACTTGATCACAGGGGGAACTACGAGCAGTACTTC
- TRBJ2-3 TRBV18 TRBD2 CASSPGLDSADTQYF TGTGCCAGCTCACCGGGACTAGACTCCGCCGATACGCAGTATTTT
- TRBJ1-1 TRBV19 - CASSMYTEAFF TGTGCCAGTAGTATGTACACTGAAGCTTTCTTT
- TRBJ2-7 TRBV5-6 TRBD2 CASSPQTSGDSYEQYF TGTGCCAGCAGCCCACAGACTAGCGGGGATTCCTACGAGCAGTACTTC
few TRBJ1-4 TRBV6-5 - CASSYGSGQSEKLFF TGTGCCAGCAGTTACGGGTCAGGTCAAAGTGAAAAACTGTTTTTT
- TRBJ2-7 TRBV11-2 TRBD2 CASSFTSGAYEQYF TGTGCCAGCAGCTTCACTAGCGGGGCCTACGAGCAGTACTTC
- TRBJ1-5 TRBV7-9 - CASSLDTSGQPQHF TGTGCCAGCAGCTTAGATACCTCCGGTCAGCCCCAGCATTTT
- TRBJ2-7 TRBV6-1 - CASSDDRRLSYEQYF TGTGCCAGCAGTGACGACAGACGCCTCTCCTACGAGCAGTACTTC
- TRBJ2-1 TRBV27 - CASSLDTAAGKQFF TGTGCCAGCAGTTTAGATACAGCGGCGGGCAAGCAGTTCTTC
- TRBJ1-5 TRBV6-5 TRBD1 CASRRGRGFDQPQHF TGTGCCAGCAGGAGGGGGCGCGGTTTCGATCAGCCCCAGCATTTT
- TRBJ1-2 TRBV6-5 - CASSYDQAGGYTF TGTGCCAGCAGTTACGACCAGGCCGGGGGCTACACCTTC
once TRBJ1-1 TRBV30 - CAWSKGRVPRGGTEAFF TGTGCCTGGAGTAAGGGACGAGTACCCAGAGGGGGCACTGAAGCTTTCTTT
- TRBJ1-1 TRBV6-4 - CASKGMDTEAFF TGTGCCAGCAAAGGGATGGACACTGAAGCTTTCTTT
- TRBJ2-1 TRBV6-1 TRBD2 CASSEVSGSSYNEQFF TGTGCCAGCAGTGAAGTAAGCGGGAGCTCCTACAATGAGCAGTTCTTC
- TRBJ2-7 TRBV6-1 - CASPGPYEQYF TGTGCCAGCCCCGGACCTTACGAGCAGTACTTC
- TRBJ1-1 TRBV5-4 TRBD1 CASSLQGAGTEAFF TGTGCCAGCAGCTTACAGGGGGCGGGGACTGAAGCTTTCTTT
- TRBJ2-6 TRBV4-3 - CASSQDSGSPSGANVLTF TGCGCCAGCAGCCAAGATAGTGGCTCCCCCTCTGGGGCCAACGTCCTGACTTTC
- TRBJ2-2 TRBV7-9 TRBD2 CASSLGLAVSANTGELFF TGTGCCAGCAGCTTGGGACTAGCGGTCTCCGCGAACACCGGGGAGCTGTTTTTT
- TRBJ2-3 TRBV19 TRBD2 CASTPWGGTRRPTDTQYF TGTGCCAGTACCCCGTGGGGGGGGACCCGTAGGCCCACAGATACGCAGTATTTT
- TRBJ1-5 TRBV5-4 - CASSLVPDQPQHF TGTGCCAGCAGCTTGGTACCGGATCAGCCCCAGCATTTT
- TRBJ2-1 TRBV14 - CASSQERGGARVDEQFF TGTGCCAGCAGCCAAGAGAGGGGCGGGGCCCGGGTGGATGAGCAGTTCTTC
once TRBJ1-6 TRBV5-5 - CASSGGFLYNSPLHF TGTGCCAGCAGTGGAGGGTTCCTTTATAATTCACCCCTCCACTTT
- TRBJ2-2 TRBV2 - CASRRQPNTGELFF TGTGCCAGCCGGAGACAGCCAAACACCGGGGAGCTGTTTTTT
- TRBJ1-2 TRBV27 TRBD1 CASGTGTGYGYTF TGTGCCAGCGGTACCGGGACAGGGTATGGCTACACCTTC
- TRBJ1-2 TRBV6-1 - CASRTGRQVGHGYTF TGTGCCAGCAGGACGGGCCGACAGGTTGGCCATGGCTACACCTTC
- TRBJ1-5 TRBV11-2 - CASSLDRAKPQHF TGTGCCAGCAGCTTAGATCGGGCCAAGCCCCAGCATTTT
- TRBJ2-3 TRBV5-1 - CASSSLRRADTQYF TGCGCCAGCAGCTCGCTCCGGCGGGCAGATACGCAGTATTTT
medium-sized TRBJ1-1 TRBV18 TRBD1 CASSLQGAGSTEAFF TGTGCCAGCTCACTACAGGGGGCGGGCAGCACTGAAGCTTTCTTT
medium-sized TRBJ2-7 TRBV4-1 TRBD1 CASSQEGTGYEQYF TGCGCCAGCAGCCAAGAAGGGACAGGGTACGAGCAGTACTTC
- TRBJ1-6 TRBV7-2 TRBD1 CASTTTGVSYNSPLHF TGTGCCAGCACCACGACAGGGGTCTCCTATAATTCACCCCTCCACTTT
- TRBJ2-7 TRBV6-1 TRBD1 CASSSTGASSYEQYF TGTGCCAGCAGCTCGACAGGGGCAAGCTCCTACGAGCAGTACTTC
- TRBJ1-2 TRBV19 TRBD1 CASSILGSTGGIYGYTF TGTGCCAGTAGTATCCTAGGGTCAACAGGGGGGATCTATGGCTACACCTTC
- TRBJ1-2 TRBV6-5 - CASGETTRGYTF TGTGCCAGCGGGGAGACCACTCGTGGCTACACCTTC
once TRBJ1-3 TRBV5-6 - CASSLWGYTIYF TGTGCCAGCAGCTTGTGGGGTTACACCATATATTTT
- TRBJ1-4 TRBV7-9 - CASSLVQENEKLFF TGTGCCAGCAGCTTAGTCCAGGAGAATGAAAAACTGTTTTTT
- TRBJ2-3 TRBV19 - CASSPGGRGEDTQYF TGTGCCAGTAGTCCCGGGGGGCGGGGTGAAGATACGCAGTATTTT
- TRBJ2-5 TRBV5-6 - CASSPPRGIYQETQYF TGTGCCAGCAGCCCTCCCCGGGGGATATACCAAGAGACCCAGTACTTC
few TRBJ1-1 TRBV28 - CASTAGTRVAFF TGTGCCAGCACGGCAGGGACGAGGGTTGCTTTCTTT
- TRBJ1-1 TRBV19 - CASTNRRAFF TGTGCCAGTACAAACAGGAGAGCTTTCTTT
- TRBJ2-5 TRBV12-5 - CASGLGTEETQYF TGTGCTAGTGGTTTGGGTACCGAAGAGACCCAGTACTTC
few TRBJ1-1 TRBV4-2 - CASSQDGRETEAFF TGTGCCAGCAGCCAAGATGGGAGGGAAACTGAAGCTTTCTTT
- TRBJ1-1 TRBV30 TRBD1 CASSTGGAAFF TGTGCCTCTTCGACAGGGGGTGCCGCTTTCTTT
- TRBJ2-1 TRBV5-1 TRBD1 CASSLGQGVYVNEQFF TGCGCCAGCAGCTTGGGACAGGGGGTCTATGTAAATGAGCAGTTCTTC
- TRBJ1-1 TRBV19 - CASSLPEGRAFF TGTGCCAGTAGTCTCCCGGAGGGCCGGGCTTTCTTT
- TRBJ1-1 TRBV4-1 - CASSQDRYTEAFF TGCGCCAGCAGCCAAGACAGATACACTGAAGCTTTCTTT